This TCR beta chain was recovered during a study of blood T cell repertoires in COVID-19. The CDR3 consists of 21 residues. Germline V gives CDR1 MGHRA, CDR2 YSYEKL. V dropped 4 bases and J dropped 3; count of bases not matched to a gene: 22. The data were produced by immunoSEQ multiplex PCR, yet TCRdb's version contains in-frame clones alone and is incomplete. The repertoire holds some 200,000 clones, with more than 85% as singletons. The receptor was isolated from a woman of 80 years or more in a cohort sampled during active or convalescent COVID-19. J is TRBJ2-3 and V is TRBV4-1; TRBD1 agrees at 10 bases. The sequencing input was peripheral blood. CDR3 bases: TGCGCCAGCAGCCGATTCGGCAGGTCGACAGGGGGCCTACATCGGACAGATACGCAGTATTTT. This codes for CASSRFGRSTGGLHRTDTQYF.